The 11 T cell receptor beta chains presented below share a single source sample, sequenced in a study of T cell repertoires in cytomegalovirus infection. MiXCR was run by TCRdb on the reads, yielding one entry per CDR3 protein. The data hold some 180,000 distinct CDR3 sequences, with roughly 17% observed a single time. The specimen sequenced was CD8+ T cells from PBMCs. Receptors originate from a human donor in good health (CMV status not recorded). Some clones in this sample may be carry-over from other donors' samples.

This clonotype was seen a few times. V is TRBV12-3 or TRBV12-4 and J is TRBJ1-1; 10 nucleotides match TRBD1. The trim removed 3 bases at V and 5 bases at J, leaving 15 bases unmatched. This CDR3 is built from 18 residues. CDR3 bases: TGTGCCAGCAGTTTCCCCGGGACAGGGGAGATGCGTCCAACTGAAGCTTTCTTT. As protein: CASSFPGTGEMRPTEAFF.

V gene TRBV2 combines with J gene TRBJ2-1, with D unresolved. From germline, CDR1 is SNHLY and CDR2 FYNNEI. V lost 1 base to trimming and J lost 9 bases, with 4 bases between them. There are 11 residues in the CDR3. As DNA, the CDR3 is TGTGCCAGCAGTGAAGGAAGTGAGCAGTTCTTC. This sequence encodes CASSEGSEQFF. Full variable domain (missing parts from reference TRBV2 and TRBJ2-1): EPEVTQTPSHQVTQMGQEVILRCVPISNHLYFYWYRQILGQKVEFLVSFYNNEISEKSEIFDDQFSVERPDGSNFTLKIRSTKLEDSAMYFCASSEGSEQFFGPGTRLTVL.

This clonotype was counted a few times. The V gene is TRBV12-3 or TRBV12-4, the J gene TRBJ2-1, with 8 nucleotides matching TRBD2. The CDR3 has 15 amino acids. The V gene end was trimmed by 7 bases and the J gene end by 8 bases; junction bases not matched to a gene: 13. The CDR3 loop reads CASTPGGGRLDEQFF. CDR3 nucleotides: TGTGCCAGCACCCCGGGGGGGGGCAGGTTGGATGAGCAGTTCTTC.

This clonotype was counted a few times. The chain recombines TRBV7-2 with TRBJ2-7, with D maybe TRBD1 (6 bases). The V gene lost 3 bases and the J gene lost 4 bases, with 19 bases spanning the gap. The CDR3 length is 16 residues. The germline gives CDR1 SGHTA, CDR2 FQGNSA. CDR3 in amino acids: CASSFDPTGSGYEQYF. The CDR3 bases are TGTGCCAGCAGCTTCGATCCTACAGGGAGCGGATACGAGCAGTACTTC.

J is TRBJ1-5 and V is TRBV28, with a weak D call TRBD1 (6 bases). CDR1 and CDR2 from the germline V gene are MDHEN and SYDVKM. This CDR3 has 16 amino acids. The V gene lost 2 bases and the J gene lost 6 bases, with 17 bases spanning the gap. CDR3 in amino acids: CASSLDRAGVAQPQHF. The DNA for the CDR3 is TGTGCCAGCAGTTTAGATAGGGCAGGGGTGGCTCAGCCCCAGCATTTT.

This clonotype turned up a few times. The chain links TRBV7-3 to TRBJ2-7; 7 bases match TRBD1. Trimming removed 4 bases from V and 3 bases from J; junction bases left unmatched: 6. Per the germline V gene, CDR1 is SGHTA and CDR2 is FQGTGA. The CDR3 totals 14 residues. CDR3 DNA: TGTGCCAGCAGCTACACAGGGGTTGGCTACGAGCAGTACTTC. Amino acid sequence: CASSYTGVGYEQYF.

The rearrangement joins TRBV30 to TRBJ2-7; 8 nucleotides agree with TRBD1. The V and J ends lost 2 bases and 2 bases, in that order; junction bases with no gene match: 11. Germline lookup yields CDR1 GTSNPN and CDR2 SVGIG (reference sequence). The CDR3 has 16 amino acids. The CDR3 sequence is CAWSTPRDRTTYEQYF. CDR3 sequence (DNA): TGTGCCTGGAGTACGCCGCGGGACAGGACTACCTACGAGCAGTACTTC.

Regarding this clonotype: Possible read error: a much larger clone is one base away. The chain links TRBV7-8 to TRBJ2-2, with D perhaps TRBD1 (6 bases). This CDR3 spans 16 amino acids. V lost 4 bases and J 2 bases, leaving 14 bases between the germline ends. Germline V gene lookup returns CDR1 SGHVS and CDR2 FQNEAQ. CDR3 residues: CASSSRTESNTGELFF. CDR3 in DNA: TGTGCCAGCAGCTCAAGGACAGAGTCAAACACCGGGGAGCTGTTTTTT.

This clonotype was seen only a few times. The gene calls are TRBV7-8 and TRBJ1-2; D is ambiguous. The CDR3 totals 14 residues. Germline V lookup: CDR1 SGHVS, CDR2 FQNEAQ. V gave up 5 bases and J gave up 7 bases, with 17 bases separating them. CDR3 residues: CASSTGGSLSGYTF. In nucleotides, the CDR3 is TGTGCCAGCAGCACCGGCGGCTCTCTCTCTGGCTACACCTTC.

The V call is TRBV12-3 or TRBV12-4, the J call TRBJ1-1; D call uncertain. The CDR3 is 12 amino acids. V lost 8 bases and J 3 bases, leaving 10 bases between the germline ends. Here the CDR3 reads CASLVWDTEAFF. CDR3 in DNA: TGTGCCAGCCTTGTATGGGACACTGAAGCTTTCTTT.

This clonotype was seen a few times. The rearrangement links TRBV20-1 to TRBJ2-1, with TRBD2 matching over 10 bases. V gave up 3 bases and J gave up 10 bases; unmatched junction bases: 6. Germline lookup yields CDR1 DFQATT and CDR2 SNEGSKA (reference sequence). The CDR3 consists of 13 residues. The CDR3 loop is CSARSGGAKEQFF. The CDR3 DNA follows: TGCAGTGCTAGGAGCGGGGGGGCCAAGGAGCAGTTCTTC.